The 20 T cell receptor beta chains listed next were all sequenced from one sample in a study of response to subunit inactivated influenza vaccine. In TCRdb, the RT-PCR reads were re-called with MiXCR into one record per CDR3 protein. The data hold around 520,000 distinct CDR3 sequences, with 12% observed a single time. Sequencing used PBMCs from blood, obtained on the day of vaccination. The receptors were gathered from a man over 45 who received an inactivated influenza vaccine.

This clonotype occurred many times. V is TRBV4-3 and J is TRBJ2-1; perhaps D is TRBD1 or TRBD2 (5 bases each). V lost 2 bases to trimming and J lost 0 bases, with 8 bases between them. This CDR3 is built from 15 residues. The V gene's germline CDR1 is LGHNA and CDR2 YSLEER. The CDR3: CASSQWGSSYNEQFF. The CDR3 coding sequence is TGCGCCAGCAGCCAATGGGGGAGCTCCTACAATGAGCAGTTCTTC.

This CDR3 is CATSDFSMRQPQHF. The CDR3 nucleotides read TGTGCCACCAGTGATTTTTCCATGCGGCAGCCCCAGCATTTT. The rearrangement joins TRBV24-1 to TRBJ1-5; D gene uncertain. This CDR3 is built from 14 residues. Germline V gene sequence: CDR1 KGHDR, CDR2 SFDVKD. The germline V and J ends were trimmed by 1 base and 7 bases, with 10 bases remaining between them.

The chain carries TRBV3-1 and TRBJ1-1, with D hard to call. Germline V CDR1 and CDR2: LGHDT, YNNKEL (reference sequence). V was pared by 1 base and J by 4 bases, with 19 bases between. The CDR3 extends over 17 amino acids. This chain's CDR3 is CASSQGILRVPSTEAFF. The CDR3 nucleotides are TGTGCCAGCAGCCAAGGTATCTTAAGGGTTCCGAGCACTGAAGCTTTCTTT.

Ten or more counts support this clonotype. V and J are TRBV7-2 and TRBJ1-2; the D gene is possibly TRBD1 (5 bases). The ends were cut back, 1 base at V and 4 bases at J, with 10 bases in the middle. The V gene's germline CDR1 is SGHTA and CDR2 FQGNSA. CDR3 length equals 14 residues. For the CDR3, the DNA is TGTGCCAGCAGCTTAGTAGGAGGGGCCTATGGCTACACCTTC. It specifies CASSLVGGAYGYTF. Looking up the rest from reference TRBV7-2 and TRBJ1-2 gives the full variable domain: GAGVSQSPSNKVTEKGKDVELRCDPISGHTALYWYRQSLGQGLEFLIYFQGNSAPDKSGLPSDRFSAERTGGSVSTLTIQRTQQEDSAVYLCASSLVGGAYGYTFGSGTRLTVV.

Ten or more counts support this clonotype. The rearrangement joins TRBV28 to TRBJ1-2; 7 nucleotides match TRBD1. Germline values: CDR1 MDHEN, CDR2 SYDVKM. The V and J ends lost 7 bases and 3 bases, in that order; junction bases with no gene match: 11. The CDR3 has 15 amino acids. The CDR3 nucleotides are TGTGCCAGCAAACTACGGGCACAGGGGTACTATGGCTACACCTTC. Translated: CASKLRAQGYYGYTF.

The rearrangement links TRBV5-1 to TRBJ2-2, with 14 bases lining up with TRBD2. Germline V gene sequence: CDR1 SGHRS, CDR2 YFSETQ. The CDR3 contains 18 residues. V shed 4 bases, J shed 5 bases, and the junction held 10 bases outside the gene matches. This CDR3 is CASSPGLAGGRVTGELFF. CDR3 nucleotide sequence: TGCGCCAGCAGCCCCGGACTAGCGGGGGGACGCGTTACCGGGGAGCTGTTTTTT.

The chain recombines TRBV18 with TRBJ2-5, with 7 positions matching TRBD2. The CDR3 is made up of 16 amino acids. In germline, CDR1 is KGHSH, CDR2 LQKENI. V lost 3 bases, J lost 1 base, and 8 bases stayed unmatched. CDR3 in DNA: TGTGCCAGCTCACCTTGGGGAGCGGGGTTCCAAGAGACCCAGTACTTC. Amino acid sequence: CASSPWGAGFQETQYF.

This chain joins TRBV28 and TRBJ2-3, with 8 positions matching TRBD1. The trim removed 5 bases at V and 5 bases at J, leaving 6 bases unmatched. The germline V gene encodes CDR1 MDHEN and CDR2 SYDVKM. This CDR3 is 14 amino acids long. CDR3 region: CASSPPGTGDTQYF. The CDR3 coding sequence is TGTGCCAGCAGTCCCCCGGGGACAGGAGATACGCAGTATTTT.

This clonotype was observed a few times. This sequence joins TRBV7-2 and TRBJ2-7; 8 bases map to TRBD1. The CDR3 runs 16 residues. Germline values: CDR1 SGHTA, CDR2 FQGNSA. The J segment lost 0 bases and the V segment lost 3 bases, leaving 7 bases of the junction unmatched. CDR3 sequence reads: CASSFEQGDSSYEQYF. CDR3 DNA: TGTGCCAGCAGCTTCGAACAGGGGGACTCCTCCTACGAGCAGTACTTC.

The V and J genes are TRBV24-1 and TRBJ2-7; possible D gene TRBD1, 6 bases. This CDR3 contains 15 residues. Trimming removed 2 bases from V and 5 bases from J, with 15 bases in between. Per germline, CDR1 KGHDR and CDR2 SFDVKD. The chain's CDR3 is CATSDSGRGKDEQYF. CDR3 bases: TGTGCCACCAGTGATTCCGGCAGGGGAAAAGACGAGCAGTACTTC.

The chain joins TRBV6-1 to TRBJ1-2; 8 nucleotides agree with TRBD1. CDR1 is MNHNS and CDR2 is SASEGT in the germline V gene. V lost 6 bases and J lost 5; bases outside the gene matches: 8. The CDR3 has 14 residues. The CDR3, as DNA: TGTGCCAGCAGGCCGACAGGGGAGGTTTATGGCTACACCTTC. Translating it yields CASRPTGEVYGYTF.

This clonotype was observed a handful of times. The rearrangement links TRBV9 to TRBJ2-2, with D unresolved. The germline V gene has CDR1 SGDLS and CDR2 YYNGEE. V gave up 0 bases and J gave up 5 bases, with 8 bases separating them. The CDR3 spans 14 residues. This CDR3 is CASSVAVGTGELFF. In DNA, the CDR3 is TGTGCCAGCAGCGTAGCGGTGGGGACCGGGGAGCTGTTTTTT.

The sample holds a few counts of this clonotype. V usage is TRBV5-1 and J usage is TRBJ2-2; the D is unclear. From germline, CDR1 is SGHRS and CDR2 YFSETQ. V shed 7 bases and J shed 2 bases, with 15 bases lying between them. The CDR3 extends over 15 amino acids. The CDR3, as DNA: TGCGCCAGCCGATCCCCGGCATCAAACACCGGGGAGCTGTTTTTT. Translation: CASRSPASNTGELFF.

This chain connects TRBV6-5 to TRBJ1-5; D is uncertain. The germline gives CDR1 MNHEY, CDR2 SVGAGI. With 4 bases removed from V and 1 base from J, the gap between germline ends came to 8 bases. This CDR3 is 14 amino acids long. In DNA form, the CDR3 reads TGTGCCAGCAGTTTAGACTGGAGCAATCAGCCCCAGCATTTT. As protein: CASSLDWSNQPQHF.

The chain combines TRBV29-1 with TRBJ2-6; D could derive from TRBD1 or TRBD2 (6 bases each). This CDR3 contains 15 residues. The germline V gene encodes CDR1 SQVTM and CDR2 ANQGSEA. Deletions cut 5 bases from V and 1 base from J, with 12 bases between. The CDR3 loop is CSVPEGGSGANVLTF. CDR3 sequence (DNA): TGCAGCGTTCCCGAAGGGGGGTCTGGGGCCAACGTCCTGACTTTC.

The chain is built from TRBV10-3 and TRBJ2-5, with D perhaps matching TRBD1 (5 bases). V dropped 1 base and J dropped 1 base, with 10 bases sitting between them. CDR1 is ENHRY and CDR2 is SYGVKD in the germline V gene. This CDR3 is 15 amino acids long. The DNA of the CDR3 is TGTGCCATCAGTGAGTGGTTGACAGCCCAAGAGACCCAGTACTTC. This translates into CAISEWLTAQETQYF.

In this sample, this clonotype turned up many times. The rearrangement links TRBV15 to TRBJ2-1, with D hard to call. V was pared by 3 bases and J by 4 bases, with 7 bases between. The CDR3 spans 13 residues. Germline V CDR1 and CDR2: LNHNV, YYDKDF (reference sequence). CDR3 coding DNA: TGTGCCACCAGCAGCGCAAGATACAATGAGCAGTTCTTC. It is translated as CATSSARYNEQFF.

The chain combines TRBV6-1 with TRBJ2-7, with 9 nucleotides matching TRBD1. Germline V gives CDR1 MNHNS, CDR2 SASEGT. The J segment lost 3 bases and the V segment lost 6 bases, leaving 12 bases of the junction unmatched. The CDR3 length is 16 residues. The CDR3 nucleotides are TGTGCCAGCAGCACAGACACGGGACAGGGACTCTACGAGCAGTACTTC. This codes for CASSTDTGQGLYEQYF.

The gene calls are TRBV20-1 and TRBJ2-2; 11 nucleotides match TRBD1. The J segment lost 4 bases and the V segment lost 6 bases, leaving 4 bases of the junction unmatched. Looked up from germline, CDR1 is DFQATT and CDR2 is SNEGSKA (reference sequence). CDR3 length: 14 residues. CDR3 DNA sequence: TGCAGTGCCAGGGACAGGGGGACCACCGGGGAGCTGTTTTTT. As protein: CSARDRGTTGELFF.

This clonotype was observed a handful of times. The chain combines TRBV25-1 with TRBJ1-3; D call uncertain. Germline V gene data show CDR1 as MGHDK and CDR2 as SYGVNS. V lost 7 bases, J lost 0 bases, and 4 bases lay in between. The CDR3 length is 12 residues. The CDR3 here is CASMHSGNTIYF. The CDR3 DNA sequence: TGTGCCAGCATGCACTCTGGAAACACCATATATTTT.